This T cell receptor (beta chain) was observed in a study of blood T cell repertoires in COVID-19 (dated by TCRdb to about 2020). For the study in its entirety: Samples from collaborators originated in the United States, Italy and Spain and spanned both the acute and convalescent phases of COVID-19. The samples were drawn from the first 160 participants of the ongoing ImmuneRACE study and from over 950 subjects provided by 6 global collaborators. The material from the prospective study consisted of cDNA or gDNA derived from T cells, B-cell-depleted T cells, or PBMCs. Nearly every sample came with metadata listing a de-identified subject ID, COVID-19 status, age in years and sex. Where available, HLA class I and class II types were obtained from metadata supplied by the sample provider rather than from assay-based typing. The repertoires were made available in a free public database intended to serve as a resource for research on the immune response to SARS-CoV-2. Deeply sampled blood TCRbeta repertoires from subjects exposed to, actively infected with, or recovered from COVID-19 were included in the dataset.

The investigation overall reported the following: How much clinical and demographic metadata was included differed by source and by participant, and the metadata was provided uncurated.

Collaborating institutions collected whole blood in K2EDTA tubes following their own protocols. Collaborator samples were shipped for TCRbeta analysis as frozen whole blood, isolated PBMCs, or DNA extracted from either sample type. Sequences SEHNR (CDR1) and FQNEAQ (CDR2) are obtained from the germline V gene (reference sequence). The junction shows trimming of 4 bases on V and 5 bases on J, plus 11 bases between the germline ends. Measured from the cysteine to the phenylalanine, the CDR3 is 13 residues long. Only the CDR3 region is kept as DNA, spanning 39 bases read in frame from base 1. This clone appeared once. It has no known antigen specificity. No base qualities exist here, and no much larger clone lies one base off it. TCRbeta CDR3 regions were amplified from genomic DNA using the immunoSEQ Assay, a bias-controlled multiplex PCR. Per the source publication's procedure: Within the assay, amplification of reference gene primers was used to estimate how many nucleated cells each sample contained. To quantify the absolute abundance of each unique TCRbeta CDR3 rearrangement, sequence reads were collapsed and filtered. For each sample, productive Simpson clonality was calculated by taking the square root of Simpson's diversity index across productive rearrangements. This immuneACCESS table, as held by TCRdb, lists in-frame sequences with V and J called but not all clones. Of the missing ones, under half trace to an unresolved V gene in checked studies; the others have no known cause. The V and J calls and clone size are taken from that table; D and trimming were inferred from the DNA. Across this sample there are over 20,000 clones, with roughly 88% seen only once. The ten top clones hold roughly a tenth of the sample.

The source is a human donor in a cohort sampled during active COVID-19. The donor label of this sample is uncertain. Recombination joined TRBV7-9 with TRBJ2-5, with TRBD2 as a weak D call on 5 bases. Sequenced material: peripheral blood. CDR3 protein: CASSSGMLETQYF. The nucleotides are TGTGCCAGCAGCTCCGGGATGTTGGAGACCCAGTACTTC.